This TCR beta chain was retrieved from a study of T cells in Graves' hyperthyroidism and ophthalmopathy. Trimming took off 0 bases at V and 1 base at J, with 11 bases between the two ends. The CDR3 consists of 15 residues. Germline V gene lookup returns CDR1 SQVTM and CDR2 ANQGSEA. This clonotype was observed a few times. It was RNA transcripts that yielded the amplified TCR beta CDR3 regions. When the TCR CDR3 underwent first-round RT-PCR, the HTBI primer set was used. TCRdb recomputed calls from the multiplex PCR reads with MiXCR, one row per CDR3 protein. This table has some 620,000 distinct CDR3 sequences, roughly 17% appearing once.

This clonotype was obtained from a young woman with Graves' hyperthyroidism. The sample consisted of blood. The V and J genes are TRBV29-1 and TRBJ2-3; D tentatively fits TRBD1 or TRBD2 (5 bases each). The CDR3 loop is CSVEDPRGGTDTQYF. DNA for the CDR3: TGCAGCGTTGAAGATCCTAGGGGAGGCACAGATACGCAGTATTTT.